The clone carrying this T cell receptor (beta chain) was seen a few times. Enrolled through a virtual design, the participants were between 18 and 89 years of age and came from 24 US areas. The CDR3 has 16 residues. V lost 3 bases, J lost 4 bases, and 12 bases stayed unmatched. CDR1 and CDR2 from the germline V gene are SNHLY and FYNNEI. This sample was included in a study of blood T cell repertoires in COVID-19. TCRdb's copy holds only in-frame clones and misses some; the assay was immunoSEQ multiplex PCR. The table shows roughly 430,000 clones, with roughly 90% occurring only once. V usage is TRBV2 and J usage is TRBJ2-7, with TRBD1 identical over 7 bases. The sample was PBMCs or T cells enriched from blood (not recorded which). This TCR was sampled from a woman between 18 and 29 years old who had been exposed to COVID-19. The DNA of the CDR3 is TGTGCCAGCAGTGACCCCGGACAGGCAGCACCTTACGAGCAGTACTTC. Its translation is CASSDPGQAAPYEQYF.